The 7 T cell receptor beta chains given below trace back to one sample, sequenced in a study of OX40 agonist ivuxolimab in advanced cancers. Profiling relied on immunoSEQ multiplex PCR, and the TCRdb table lists in-frame clones only, not all of them. Counted here are around 80,000 clones, approximately 83% occurring once; the ten biggest clones make up 0.5% to 0.6%. Sequencing used CD4+ or CD8+ T cells sorted from blood, obtained in a trial of the OX40 agonist ivuxolimab. The receptors originated from an adult with an advanced solid tumor such as melanoma, head and neck, liver or kidney cancer.

Comments on this clone: At the DNA level, this CDR3 is encoded by other sequences in the same sample as well. The V call is TRBV6-5, the J call TRBJ2-5; 7 nucleotides align to TRBD2. The V gene's germline CDR1 is MNHEY and CDR2 SVGAGI. V lost 0 bases, J lost 8 bases, and 9 bases stayed unmatched. CDR3 length equals 15 residues. The CDR3 DNA is TGTGCCAGCAGTTACTCTTCGGGCGGGAGTCGAACCCAGTACTTC. Amino acid sequence: CASSYSSGGSRTQYF.

The chain uses TRBV6-6 and TRBJ1-5; D might be TRBD1 (6 bases). Germline V CDR1 and CDR2: MNHNY, SVGAGI (reference sequence). CDR3 size: 14 residues. Between the trimmed V and J ends, which lost 10 bases and 1 base, there was a span of 14 bases. The CDR3 sequence is CATSRGGSNQPQHF. Written as DNA, the CDR3 is TGTGCCACCTCCCGAGGGGGGAGCAATCAGCCCCAGCATTTT.

The CDR3 DNA reads as TGTGCCACCAGCAGTGTAAAGGCTCCCGGGGAGCTGTTTTTT. Protein sequence: CATSSVKAPGELFF. This chain uses TRBV15 with TRBJ2-2; no clear D gene. V lost 3 bases, J lost 6 bases, and 11 bases lay in between. This CDR3 is built from 14 residues. Looked up from germline, CDR1 is LNHNV and CDR2 is YYDKDF (reference sequence).

The genes are TRBV5-1 and TRBJ2-1; TRBD1 aligns across 8 bases. CDR3 length: 16 amino acids. Germline lookup yields CDR1 SGHRS and CDR2 YFSETQ. The trim removed 0 bases at V and 2 bases at J, leaving 4 bases unmatched. The CDR3 is CASSLGQGAPYNEQFF. DNA of the CDR3: TGCGCCAGCAGCTTGGGCCAGGGGGCCCCCTACAATGAGCAGTTCTTC. The full variable domain, rest sourced from reference TRBV5-1 and TRBJ2-1, is KAGVTQTPRYLIKTRGQQVTLSCSPISGHRSVSWYQQTPGQGLQFLFEYFSETQRNKGNFPGRFSGRQFSNSRSEMNVSTLELGDSALYLCASSLGQGAPYNEQFFGPGTRLTVL.

The chain has TRBV30 and TRBJ1-6; D remains ambiguous. The germline V gene encodes CDR1 GTSNPN and CDR2 SVGIG (reference sequence). V dropped 5 bases and J dropped 6 bases, with 8 bases sitting between them. This CDR3 contains 12 residues. The CDR3 DNA is TGTGCCTGGTCTCAGGTTAATTCACCCCTCCACTTT. Residues: CAWSQVNSPLHF.

The rearrangement joins TRBV6-6 to TRBJ2-7; 9 nucleotides match TRBD1. V shed 7 bases and J 1 base; nucleotides not matched to a gene: 5. The CDR3 covers 14 residues. Germline CDR1 and CDR2: MNHNY and SVGAGI (reference sequence). The CDR3 loop is CASNRGRTSYEQYF. DNA for the CDR3: TGTGCCAGCAACAGGGGGCGGACTTCCTACGAGCAGTACTTC.

The rearrangement uses TRBV5-4 and TRBJ1-2; 9 nucleotides align to TRBD1. The CDR3 is 14 amino acids. Germline V gene lookup returns CDR1 SGHNT and CDR2 YYREEE (reference sequence). Trimming removed 4 bases from V and 8 bases from J; junction bases left unmatched: 9. The CDR3 sequence: CASSLTYRGRGYTF. The CDR3 bases are TGTGCCAGCAGCCTTACCTACAGGGGGCGAGGCTACACCTTC.